A single sample is the source of the 23 T cell receptor beta chains below, sequenced in a study of blood T cell repertoires in COVID-19 (dated by TCRdb to 2018 to 2020). Receptors were amplified or captured by the immunoSEQ multiplex PCR assay. Entries here come from immuneACCESS through TCRdb and include only in-frame sequences with V and J called. Some clones fail to appear in such tables; in the studies checked, an unresolved V gene covers under half of the shortfall, and the cause of the remainder is unknown. The sample table lists about 140,000 clones, roughly 82% of them with a count of one. Over 10% of the sample is taken by the ten largest. The sample consisted of peripheral blood. These TCRs come from a man aged 80 or over with acute or convalescent COVID-19.

This chain links TRBV24-1 with TRBJ2-1, with 9 positions matching TRBD2. Trimming cost V 3 bases and J 2 bases; bases outside gene matches: 4. This CDR3 has 16 residues. Germline CDR1 reads KGHDR; CDR2 reads SFDVKD. The CDR3 is CATSDRASGTYNEQFF. The CDR3 bases are TGTGCCACCAGTGATAGGGCTAGCGGGACCTACAATGAGCAGTTCTTC.

The chain uses TRBV7-9 and TRBJ2-7; D perhaps matches TRBD2 (7 bases). Between the trimmed V and J ends, which lost 1 base and 6 bases, there was a span of 19 bases. The CDR3 is 16 amino acids. Germline CDR1 is SEHNR and CDR2 is FQNEAQ (reference sequence). As DNA, the CDR3 is TGTGCCAGCAGCTTAGTTGCGGGGGCCGGTCGGGCCGAGCAGTACTTC. Translation: CASSLVAGAGRAEQYF.

This clone was observed once. The CDR3 DNA is TGTGCCAGCAGCCTATACGAGGGGAGGGGAGCTGAAGCTTTCTTT. Amino acid sequence: CASSLYEGRGAEAFF. J is TRBJ1-1 and V is TRBV7-6, with D tentatively TRBD1 (5 bases). V gave up 5 bases and J gave up 6 bases, with 19 bases separating them. The CDR3 sequence is 15 residues long. Per the germline V gene, CDR1 is SGHVS and CDR2 is FNYEAQ.

This chain links TRBV18 with TRBJ1-1; no definite D call. V was pared by 3 bases and J by 10 bases, with 18 bases between. The CDR3 has 14 residues. Looked up from germline, CDR1 is KGHSH and CDR2 is LQKENI. The CDR3 coding sequence is TGTGCCAGCTCACCGGGAGAGGGATCTTACGGAGCTTTCTTT. Amino acid sequence: CASSPGEGSYGAFF.

The J gene is TRBJ1-1, the V gene TRBV10-3, with D possibly TRBD1 on 5 matching bases. CDR1 and CDR2 (germline): ENHRY, SYGVKD. This CDR3 is 11 amino acids long. V lost 6 bases, J lost 6 bases, and 8 bases lay in between. CDR3 protein: CAISGGAEAFF. Written as DNA, the CDR3 is TGTGCCATCAGCGGGGGGGCTGAAGCTTTCTTT.

CDR3 sequence: CASSPNRATPYEQYF. The CDR3 bases are TGTGCCAGCAGCCCTAACAGGGCCACCCCCTACGAGCAGTACTTC. This sequence joins TRBV7-2 and TRBJ2-7; a weak D match, TRBD1 (6 bases). The CDR3 totals 15 residues. V gave up 5 bases and J gave up 2 bases, with 16 bases separating them. Germline loops: CDR1 SGHTA, CDR2 FQGNSA.

This clone was counted a single time. This sequence joins TRBV5-1 and TRBJ2-1, with TRBD2 matching over 14 bases. The CDR3 spans 15 residues. Germline V lookup: CDR1 SGHRS, CDR2 YFSETQ. V trimming: 4 bases; J trimming: 7 bases; junction bases outside the gene matches: 4. CDR3 coding DNA: TGCGCCAGCAGCCCTCGGACTAGCGGGGGGAATGAGCAGTTCTTC. It specifies CASSPRTSGGNEQFF.

The chain employs TRBV2 and TRBJ2-7; D perhaps matches TRBD2 (6 bases). Per the germline V gene, CDR1 is SNHLY and CDR2 is FYNNEI. The V gene lost 2 bases and the J gene lost 2 bases, with 13 bases spanning the gap. This CDR3 is built from 15 residues. CDR3 protein: CASSESRGSTYEQYF. For the CDR3, the DNA is TGTGCCAGCAGTGAATCTCGGGGGTCTACCTACGAGCAGTACTTC.

The genes are TRBV11-2 and TRBJ2-7; 9 bases fit TRBD1. The V gene's germline CDR1 is SGHAT and CDR2 FQNNGV. Unmatched junction bases numbered 9, after V lost 2 bases and J lost 4 bases. The CDR3 loop spans 16 amino acids. CDR3 sequence (DNA): TGTGCCAGCAGCTTATCGGGACAGGGCGCCCCATACGAGCAGTACTTC. It is translated as CASSLSGQGAPYEQYF.

The chain employs TRBV20-1 and TRBJ2-3; no firm D call. V lost 6 bases, J lost 6 bases, and 10 bases lay in between. CDR1 and CDR2 from the germline V gene are DFQATT and SNEGSKA (reference sequence). The CDR3 is 11 residues long. The CDR3 sequence: CSAERSDTQYF. The CDR3 region has the DNA TGCAGTGCAGAGCGAAGTGATACGCAGTATTTT.

This clone was seen only once. The chain has TRBV18 and TRBJ1-3, with D maybe TRBD1 (6 bases). Germline values: CDR1 KGHSH, CDR2 LQKENI. This CDR3 is 15 amino acids long. Trimming stripped 2 bases from V and 4 bases from J, with 12 bases between. The CDR3 is CASSPGYRAGNTIYF. The CDR3 DNA reads TGTGCCAGCTCACCAGGGTACAGGGCAGGAAACACCATATATTTT.

The chain has TRBV28 and TRBJ2-1; 10 bases are shared with TRBD2. Germline V CDR1 and CDR2: MDHEN, SYDVKM. Unmatched junction bases numbered 8, after V lost 4 bases and J lost 5 bases. This CDR3 has 16 amino acids. This chain's CDR3 is CASSSLGAGGNNEQFF. The CDR3 bases are TGTGCCAGCAGTTCCCTAGGAGCGGGGGGGAACAATGAGCAGTTCTTC.

This clone was detected only a few times. The chain uses TRBV11-2 and TRBJ2-7; 8 bases are shared with TRBD1. The germline CDR1 and CDR2 sequences are SGHAT and FQNNGV. There are 15 residues in the CDR3. The junction had 9 bases not matched to a gene; V was cut back by 4 bases and J by 4 bases. CDR3 in amino acids: CASSSTKRTGYEQYF. The CDR3 region has the DNA TGTGCCAGCAGCTCAACGAAAAGGACAGGGTACGAGCAGTACTTC.

This clone has just a few counts. This chain links TRBV28 with TRBJ1-1; tentative D call: TRBD1 (5 bases). Germline lookup yields CDR1 MDHEN and CDR2 SYDVKM. V was clipped by 8 bases and J by 4 bases, with 17 bases between them. The CDR3 has 14 amino acids. The CDR3 sequence is CASYVGGSGTEAFF. The CDR3 DNA sequence: TGTGCCAGCTACGTCGGGGGATCGGGCACTGAAGCTTTCTTT.

The rearrangement links TRBV7-3 to TRBJ1-6; D is unresolved. CDR1 is SGHTA, CDR2 FQGTGA, per germline. This CDR3 has 14 residues. The V and J ends lost 6 bases and 6 bases respectively, with 12 bases between them. Written as DNA, the CDR3 is TGTGCCAGCAGTCGCGGGGATGGTAATTCACCCCTCCACTTT. It yields the protein CASSRGDGNSPLHF.

The genes are TRBV29-1 and TRBJ2-5, with TRBD2 matching over 8 bases. The trim removed 6 bases at V and 2 bases at J, leaving 14 bases unmatched. Germline CDR1 is SQVTM and CDR2 is ANQGSEA. The CDR3 is made up of 16 amino acids. The CDR3 DNA follows: TGCAGCGTCCAAGGGGCGCGGGGGGAACCACAAGAGACCCAGTACTTC. It is translated as CSVQGARGEPQETQYF.

This clone occurred once. The chain is built from TRBV7-2 and TRBJ2-1; D call uncertain. The CDR3 runs 15 residues. V was pared by 3 bases and J by 5 bases, with 14 bases between. Germline values: CDR1 SGHTA, CDR2 FQGNSA. CDR3 protein: CASSFRGVVHNEQFF. CDR3 nucleotide sequence: TGTGCCAGCAGCTTTAGAGGCGTGGTCCACAATGAGCAGTTCTTC.

CDR3 amino acids: CASRKTGSGANVLTF. The CDR3 DNA sequence: TGTGCCAGCAGAAAGACAGGTTCTGGGGCCAACGTCCTGACTTTC. The chain recombines TRBV6-5 with TRBJ2-6; D might be TRBD1 (6 bases). CDR3 length: 15 residues. Germline-derived CDR1 and CDR2 are MNHEY and SVGAGI. With 6 bases removed from V and 1 base from J, the gap between germline ends came to 10 bases.

The V gene is TRBV6-5, the J gene TRBJ2-2, with 7 bases fitting TRBD1. Germline CDR1 reads MNHEY; CDR2 reads SVGAGI. CDR3 size: 14 residues. The junction had 7 bases not matched to a gene; V was cut back by 6 bases and J by 6 bases. The DNA of the CDR3 is TGTGCCAGCAGGGGGGACAGCTTATCCGGGGAGCTGTTTTTT. It translates to CASRGDSLSGELFF.

The table lists this clone with a few counts. This chain connects TRBV14 to TRBJ1-6, with 7 bases matching TRBD1. The CDR3 is made up of 15 amino acids. The ends lost 4 bases at V and 7 bases at J; junction bases unmatched: 7. From germline, CDR1 is SGHDN and CDR2 FVKESK. The chain's CDR3 is CASSLGQAQNSPLHF. The CDR3, as DNA: TGTGCCAGCAGCCTTGGACAGGCTCAGAATTCACCCCTCCACTTT.

CDR3 sequence reads: CASSLVGFGYTF. The CDR3 region has the DNA TGTGCCAGCAGCTTAGTGGGCTTTGGCTACACCTTC. This sequence joins TRBV7-2 and TRBJ1-2; D is unresolved. This CDR3 is built from 12 residues. Trimming removed 1 base from V and 7 bases from J, with 7 bases in between. Germline values: CDR1 SGHTA, CDR2 FQGNSA.

V usage is TRBV7-9 and J usage is TRBJ2-2, with 8 bases matching TRBD1. This CDR3 has 16 amino acids. Looked up from germline, CDR1 is SEHNR and CDR2 is FQNEAQ (reference sequence). V dropped 5 bases and J dropped 0; count of bases not matched to a gene: 5. CDR3 amino acids: CASSRGQGPNTGELFF. DNA of the CDR3: TGTGCCAGCAGCCGAGGACAGGGCCCGAACACCGGGGAGCTGTTTTTT.

The sample holds one count of this clone. The CDR3 nucleotides read TGTGCCAGCAGCTTAGCGGGTACCGTAGCTTTCTTT. Protein: CASSLAGTVAFF. This chain joins TRBV11-2 and TRBJ1-1; D uncertain. The germline gives CDR1 SGHAT, CDR2 FQNNGV. The CDR3 runs 12 residues. V was trimmed by 1 base and J by 10 bases, leaving 10 bases between them.